A single sample is the source of the 18 T cell receptor beta chains below, sequenced in a study of T-cell memory formation after mild COVID-19. TCRdb re-derived calls from the 5' RACE reads in MiXCR, one entry per CDR3 protein. The data hold around 260,000 distinct CDR3 sequences, with about 16% observed a single time. Sample: PBMCs or a T cell subset sorted from them (not recorded which). These receptors originate from a man younger than 30 who had mild COVID-19 (a few samples of this study predate the infection). Cell type and time point are not known.

The sample holds a few counts of this clonotype. The CDR3, as DNA: TGTGCCAGCAGCCCCAAGGGGGCCAACACTGAAGCTTTCTTT. It translates to CASSPKGANTEAFF. The gene calls are TRBV9 and TRBJ1-1, with 7 bases that match TRBD1. The CDR3 contains 14 residues. CDR1 and CDR2 from the germline V gene are SGDLS and YYNGEE. With V trimmed by 4 bases and J by 2 bases, 5 bases remained unmatched.

This clonotype was detected only a few times. V gene TRBV29-1 combines with J gene TRBJ2-2; D assignment may be TRBD1 or TRBD2 (6 bases each). This CDR3 has 14 amino acids. Germline V gene data show CDR1 as SQVTM and CDR2 as ANQGSEA. Trimming shortened V by 2 bases and J by 0 bases, and 7 bases separated the two germline ends. The CDR3 DNA is TGCAGCGTTGAAAGGGGGGCGAACACCGGGGAGCTGTTTTTT. The encoded protein is CSVERGANTGELFF.

This clonotype was counted ten times or more. The chain joins TRBV2 to TRBJ1-4, with 7 nucleotides matching TRBD1. Germline assignment: CDR1 SNHLY and CDR2 FYNNEI. V lost 5 bases to trimming and J lost 7 bases; unmatched junction nucleotides: 7. The CDR3 spans 14 residues. CDR3 in DNA: TGTGCCAGCAGTCGACAGGGTTCCGGTGAAAAACTGTTTTTT. Its translation is CASSRQGSGEKLFF.

The CDR3: CASSTRRGINEQFF. The DNA of the CDR3 is TGTGCCAGCAGCACCCGGAGGGGGATCAATGAGCAGTTCTTC. This chain uses TRBV11-3 with TRBJ2-1; D may match TRBD1 or TRBD2 (6 bases each). V was cut by 5 bases and J by 6 bases, with 14 bases left in between. Germline V gene data show CDR1 as SGHNT and CDR2 as YENEEA. This CDR3 region has 14 residues.

V gene TRBV3-1 combines with J gene TRBJ2-3; D ambiguous. The CDR3 runs to 14 residues. Germline assignment: CDR1 LGHDT and CDR2 YNNKEL (reference sequence). With 2 bases removed from V and 6 bases from J, the gap between germline ends came to 12 bases. The CDR3: CASSQLTARDTQYF. The CDR3 DNA follows: TGTGCCAGCAGCCAACTAACGGCAAGGGATACGCAGTATTTT.

The chain employs TRBV6-2 or TRBV6-3 and TRBJ1-1, with TRBD1 matching 10 bases. The CDR3 covers 16 residues. Germline-derived CDR1 and CDR2 are MNHEY and SVGEGT. V lost 5 bases, J lost 0 bases, and 6 bases stayed unmatched. CDR3 amino acids: CASSEGQGPMNTEAFF. CDR3 DNA: TGTGCCAGCAGTGAGGGACAGGGGCCGATGAACACTGAAGCTTTCTTT.

This clonotype occurred a few times. The rearrangement links TRBV19 to TRBJ1-5; D perhaps matches TRBD1 (6 bases). Germline CDR1 is LNHDA and CDR2 is SQIVND (reference sequence). CDR3 length: 15 amino acids. Trimming stripped 6 bases from V and 6 bases from J, with 18 bases between. This CDR3 is CASSTTGGSIQPQHF. In nucleotides, the CDR3 is TGTGCCAGTAGCACCACGGGGGGCTCCATTCAGCCCCAGCATTTT.

This clonotype was observed a few times. The chain combines TRBV7-6 with TRBJ1-6; no clear D gene. Germline CDR1 SGHVS, CDR2 FNYEAQ. Trimming took off 5 bases at V and 6 bases at J, with 11 bases between the two ends. This CDR3 spans 14 amino acids. CDR3 sequence reads: CASSVQRSNSPLHF. CDR3 coding DNA: TGTGCCAGCAGCGTACAGAGGTCTAATTCACCCCTCCACTTT.

A few counts support this clonotype. The chain has TRBV29-1 and TRBJ1-5; D unclear. Trimming removed 4 bases from V and 4 bases from J, with 11 bases in between. The CDR3 loop spans 13 amino acids. CDR1 and CDR2 (germline): SQVTM, ANQGSEA. CDR3 bases: TGCAGCGTTGGAGGGCAGAAAAATCAGCCCCAGCATTTT. It yields the protein CSVGGQKNQPQHF.

In this sample, this clonotype turned up a few times. The chain combines TRBV3-1 with TRBJ1-1; the match to TRBD1 covers 7 bases. In germline, CDR1 is LGHDT, CDR2 YNNKEL (reference sequence). This CDR3 region has 14 residues. J lost 4 bases, V lost 2 bases, and 4 bases had no gene match. The CDR3 here is CASSQRQGGTEAFF. CDR3 DNA: TGTGCCAGCAGCCAAAGACAGGGAGGCACTGAAGCTTTCTTT.

This clonotype was seen only a few times. The rearrangement joins TRBV3-1 to TRBJ1-1; 10 bases align to TRBD1. The CDR3 extends over 17 amino acids. Germline assignment: CDR1 LGHDT and CDR2 YNNKEL (reference sequence). With 0 bases clipped from V and 3 bases from J, the junction kept 7 bases outside the gene matches. CDR3 DNA: TGTGCCAGCAGCCAAGATTGGACAGGGGGGTCGGACACTGAAGCTTTCTTT. This sequence encodes CASSQDWTGGSDTEAFF.

V and J are TRBV7-9 and TRBJ2-1; tentative D call: TRBD2 (5 bases). Trimming removed 0 bases from V and 0 bases from J, with 15 bases in between. This CDR3 is built from 18 residues. Germline V gene sequence: CDR1 SEHNR, CDR2 FQNEAQ (reference sequence). In DNA form, the CDR3 reads TGTGCCAGCAGCTTAGCGTACGTCGGGGTTAGCTCCTACAATGAGCAGTTCTTC. Translating it yields CASSLAYVGVSSYNEQFF.

This clonotype came up a few times. The J gene is TRBJ2-5, the V gene TRBV3-1, with D possibly matching TRBD2 (5 bases). V gave up 4 bases and J gave up 4 bases, with 10 bases separating them. This CDR3 spans 13 amino acids. In germline, CDR1 is LGHDT, CDR2 YNNKEL (reference sequence). CDR3 amino acids: CASSPWGAETQYF. The CDR3 DNA follows: TGTGCCAGCAGCCCGTGGGGAGCAGAGACCCAGTACTTC.

The chain uses TRBV9 and TRBJ2-3; 8 bases map to TRBD2. V shed 0 bases and J 4 bases; nucleotides not matched to a gene: 7. Germline lookup yields CDR1 SGDLS and CDR2 YYNGEE. The CDR3 sequence is 16 residues long. For the CDR3, the DNA is TGTGCCAGCAGCGTAGGTGCGGGGGGCTGGGCAGATACGCAGTATTTT. Protein: CASSVGAGGWADTQYF.

This clonotype was counted between two and nine times. The chain carries TRBV5-1 and TRBJ1-5; perhaps TRBD1 as D (5 bases). Between the trimmed V and J ends, which lost 0 bases and 1 base, there was a span of 8 bases. Germline V gives CDR1 SGHRS, CDR2 YFSETQ. The CDR3 loop spans 15 amino acids. Written as DNA, the CDR3 is TGCGCCAGCAGCTTGGAGGGGTTAAGCAATCAGCCCCAGCATTTT. Translation: CASSLEGLSNQPQHF. Complete variable domain (other parts from reference TRBV5-1 and TRBJ1-5): KAGVTQTPRYLIKTRGQQVTLSCSPISGHRSVSWYQQTPGQGLQFLFEYFSETQRNKGNFPGRFSGRQFSNSRSEMNVSTLELGDSALYLCASSLEGLSNQPQHFGDGTRLSIL.

The table lists this clonotype with a few counts. The rearrangement links TRBV5-1 to TRBJ2-1; D is perhaps TRBD1 or TRBD2 (5 bases each). The CDR3 runs to 13 residues. Trimming cost V 3 bases and J 7 bases, with 11 bases left between them. CDR1 and CDR2 from the germline V gene are SGHRS and YFSETQ. CDR3 loop: CASSWDGQNEQFF. For the CDR3, the DNA is TGCGCCAGCAGCTGGGACGGCCAAAATGAGCAGTTCTTC.

This clonotype was counted only a few times. The chain couples TRBV6-5 to TRBJ2-5, with 10 bases identical to TRBD2. The CDR3 is 14 amino acids. Per germline, CDR1 MNHEY and CDR2 SVGAGI. V dropped 7 bases and J dropped 4; count of bases not matched to a gene: 6. For the CDR3, the DNA is TGTGCCAGCACTAGCGGGGGCCGATTAGAGACCCAGTACTTC. Translation gives CASTSGGRLETQYF.

The chain recombines TRBV27 with TRBJ1-2; tentatively, D is TRBD1 (6 bases). Trimming left V 4 bases short and J 8 bases short, with 14 bases between. The germline V gene encodes CDR1 MNHEY and CDR2 SMNVEV (reference sequence). CDR3 length equals 13 residues. The CDR3 loop is CASSSPGVGGYTF. The CDR3 bases are TGTGCCAGCAGTTCACCAGGGGTGGGCGGCTACACCTTC.